What follows are 3 T cell receptor beta chains derived from one specimen sequenced in a study of blood T cells in healthy people across ages. Combining a sample-barcoded 5' primer with a J-beta primer mix, a second PCR ran for roughly 6 to 12 cycles. MiXCR, applied by TCRdb to the 5' RACE reads, yields one record per CDR3 protein. The table lists around 990,000 distinct CDR3 sequences, 20% to 25% of them singletons. The same data also contributed to another study, on T cells of mothers and their children.

The material sequenced was blood. The receptors derive from a girl aged 2 to 9 in good health.

In its sample, this clonotype was seen a few times. The CDR3 nucleotides are TGCAGCGCTTCACGCCTCACGGGAAACACTGAAGCTTTCTTT. It encodes CSASRLTGNTEAFF. This chain connects TRBV29-1 to TRBJ1-1, with D unclear. Germline lookup yields CDR1 SQVTM and CDR2 ANQGSEA. The V gene lost 7 bases and the J gene lost 2 bases, with 17 bases spanning the gap. The CDR3 spans 14 residues.

This clonotype was detected once. The chain carries TRBV6-1 and TRBJ2-5; the D gene could be TRBD1 or TRBD2 (6 bases each). Germline CDR1 reads MNHNS; CDR2 reads SASEGT. V lost 8 bases to trimming and J lost 5 bases, with 15 bases between them. CDR3 length: 13 amino acids. CDR3 DNA: TGTGCCAGCGAATCTGGGGGGCTGGAGACCCAGTACTTC. Protein sequence: CASESGGLETQYF.

The V and J genes are TRBV5-1 and TRBJ2-7, with D perhaps matching TRBD1 (6 bases). There are 16 residues in the CDR3. Germline CDR1 is SGHRS and CDR2 is YFSETQ. V lost 0 bases to trimming and J lost 1 base, with 14 bases between them. Here the CDR3 DNA reads TGCGCCAGCAGCTTGGCCCCGGACAGTATATCCTACGAGCAGTACTTC. Its protein is CASSLAPDSISYEQYF.